The present T cell receptor (beta chain) was sequenced within a study of T cell repertoires in cytomegalovirus infection (dated by TCRdb to between 2018 and 2021). A note on the overall study: Peptide stimulations targeted recently identified HLA-C-restricted CMV epitopes, whose presentation resists viral immunomodulation, together with well-studied HLA-B-restricted epitopes. Donor HLA type was relevant to the analysis, because carriage of CMV infection together with the matching HLA type was indicated by public TCR beta signatures. What the research found in general, with its limitations: The ex vivo response was dominated by HLA-C-restricted CMV-specific TCR beta clonotypes, which also provided the single most frequent clonotype in two of eight donors. Cumulative frequency of public TCR beta family members discriminated carriers of CMV infection plus the relevant HLA type in this cohort and an independent 352-donor cohort.

Reads for this sample came from an Illumina HiSeq 1500. Using fastp trimming at Q25 and MiXCR clonotype assembly, TCRdb reanalyzed the public sequencing data and kept in-frame beta chains. Each CDR3 protein gets just one entry, which takes the most common genes and DNA from the rows behind it. The sample table holds 900,000 to 950,000 distinct CDR3 sequences, of which more than 25% were seen once. Over 11% of the sample is in the top ten clones. Remarks on this clonotype: No antigen is known for it. Per-nucleotide qualities are absent, and no much larger clonotype sits a single base away.

Taken with the paper, the label for treatment or condition translates to: in vitro stimulation with specific CMV peptide epitopes to enrich CMV-specific T cells. Measured from the cysteine to the phenylalanine, the CDR3 is 14 residues long. CDR3 DNA is the only sequence kept; it has 42 bases, read in frame from the first base. From a lookup of the germline V gene, CDR1 and CDR2 are MNHEY and SVGAGI. Between the V and J ends, shortened by 5 bases and 10 bases respectively, the junction contains 18 bases. This TCR was sampled from a human donor in good health (CMV status not recorded). Some clones in this sample may be carry-over from other donors' samples. The V and J genes are TRBV6-5 and TRBJ1-5; too little of a D gene remains to name it. The sequenced sample was cultured CD8+ T cells from PBMCs, obtained from culture after CMV antigen stimulation. The nucleotides are TGTGCCAGCAGTGATTTGGGCCCTCTCGGTCCCCAGCATTTT. Translated, it gives CASSDLGPLGPQHF.